One sample yielded the 10 T cell receptor beta chains listed below, sequenced in a study of technical replicates of blood from several donors. Method: immunoSEQ multiplex PCR; TCRdb's copy keeps in-frame clones and lacks some. The repertoire holds about 73,000 clones, with roughly 93% as singletons. Sequencing was performed on T cells isolated from PBMCs. The receptors were sampled from a human donor in good health.

The chain joins TRBV7-9 to TRBJ2-7; D gene ambiguous. This CDR3 region has 11 residues. Trimming removed 5 bases from V and 7 bases from J, with 9 bases in between. In germline, CDR1 is SEHNR, CDR2 FQNEAQ (reference sequence). CDR3 loop: CASSQVPEQYF. The CDR3 DNA reads as TGTGCCAGCAGCCAGGTCCCGGAGCAGTACTTC.

As DNA, the CDR3 is TGTGCCAGCAGTTTAGCAGGGGGAGTTGGCTACACCTTC. Its protein product is CASSLAGGVGYTF. The chain recombines TRBV27 with TRBJ1-2; 7 nucleotides align to TRBD1. CDR3 length: 13 amino acids. Germline CDR1 is MNHEY and CDR2 is SMNVEV (reference sequence). The V and J ends lost 2 bases and 7 bases, in that order; junction bases with no gene match: 4.

The chain has TRBV19 and TRBJ1-1, with no clear D. V shed 3 bases and J shed 4 bases, with 12 bases lying between them. From germline, CDR1 is LNHDA and CDR2 SQIVND (reference sequence). The CDR3 covers 14 residues. The CDR3 reads CASSITAGGTEAFF. CDR3 bases: TGTGCCAGTAGTATCACTGCTGGTGGCACTGAAGCTTTCTTT.

The rearrangement joins TRBV7-9 to TRBJ1-1; TRBD1 is a possible D gene (6 bases). Trimming shortened V by 0 bases and J by 1 base, and 9 bases separated the two germline ends. CDR1 is SEHNR and CDR2 is FQNEAQ in the germline V gene (reference sequence). The CDR3 loop spans 15 amino acids. DNA of the CDR3: TGTGCCAGCAGCTTAGCGTACAGGGAGAACACTGAAGCTTTCTTT. Protein sequence: CASSLAYRENTEAFF.

CDR3 nucleotide sequence: TGTGCCAGCAGTTTCAGGGGGGTCAGAGCTTTCTTT. This codes for CASSFRGVRAFF. The chain uses TRBV28 and TRBJ1-1, with 7 bases matching TRBD1. Germline CDR1 MDHEN, CDR2 SYDVKM. Unmatched junction bases numbered 5, after V lost 3 bases and J lost 10 bases. CDR3 size: 12 residues.

The chain carries TRBV7-2 and TRBJ1-5; D gene ambiguous. The germline V gene has CDR1 SGHTA and CDR2 FQGNSA. The CDR3 is 13 amino acids. Trimming cost V 1 base and J 5 bases, with 6 bases left between them. The CDR3 coding sequence is TGTGCCAGCAGCTTAGAGAGGGATCAGCCCCAGCATTTT. Its protein is CASSLERDQPQHF.

The V gene is TRBV4-1, the J gene TRBJ1-3; no clear D. Germline-derived CDR1 and CDR2 are MGHRA and YSYEKL. The CDR3 loop spans 18 amino acids. Deletions cut 0 bases from V and 4 bases from J, with 19 bases between. The CDR3 region has the DNA TGCGCCAGCAGCCAAGATCTCAGGCAGGCAACATTGGGAAACACCATATATTTT. Protein sequence: CASSQDLRQATLGNTIYF.

The chain has TRBV20-1 and TRBJ1-2; D possibly corresponds to TRBD1 (6 bases). V dropped 6 bases and J dropped 5 bases, with 7 bases sitting between them. This CDR3 contains 10 residues. CDR1 and CDR2 from the germline V gene are DFQATT and SNEGSKA (reference sequence). For the CDR3, the DNA is TGCAGTGCGCAGGGGTATGGCTACACCTTC. Translated: CSAQGYGYTF.

This chain connects TRBV5-4 to TRBJ2-5; D is unclear. V dropped 0 bases and J dropped 3 bases, with 9 bases sitting between them. Germline CDR1 and CDR2: SGHNT and YYREEE (reference sequence). This CDR3 has 14 residues. CDR3 in DNA: TGTGCCAGCAGCTTGGACGGTCAGGAAGAGACCCAGTACTTC. Translation gives CASSLDGQEETQYF.

This chain uses TRBV29-1 with TRBJ2-7; 10 positions match TRBD2. The trim removed 0 bases at V and 2 bases at J, leaving 4 bases unmatched. CDR3 size: 15 residues. Germline V lookup: CDR1 SQVTM, CDR2 ANQGSEA. The CDR3 reads CSVEERAGGTYEQYF. In nucleotides, the CDR3 is TGCAGCGTTGAAGAACGAGCGGGAGGGACCTACGAGCAGTACTTC.